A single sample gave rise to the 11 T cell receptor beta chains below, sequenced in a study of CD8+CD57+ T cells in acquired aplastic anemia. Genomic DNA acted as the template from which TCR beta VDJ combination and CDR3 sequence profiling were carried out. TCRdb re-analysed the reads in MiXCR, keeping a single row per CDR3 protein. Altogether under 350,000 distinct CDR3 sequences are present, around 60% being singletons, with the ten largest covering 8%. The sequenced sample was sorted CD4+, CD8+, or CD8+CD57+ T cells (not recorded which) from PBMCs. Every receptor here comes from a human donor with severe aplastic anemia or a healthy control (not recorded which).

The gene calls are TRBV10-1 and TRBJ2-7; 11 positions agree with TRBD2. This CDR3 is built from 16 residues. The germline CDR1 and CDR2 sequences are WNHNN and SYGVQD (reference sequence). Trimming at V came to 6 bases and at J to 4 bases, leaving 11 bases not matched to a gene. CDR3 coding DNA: TGCGCCAGCAGGACCCGACTAGCGGGAATAATGTACGAGCAGTACTTC. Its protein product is CASRTRLAGIMYEQYF.

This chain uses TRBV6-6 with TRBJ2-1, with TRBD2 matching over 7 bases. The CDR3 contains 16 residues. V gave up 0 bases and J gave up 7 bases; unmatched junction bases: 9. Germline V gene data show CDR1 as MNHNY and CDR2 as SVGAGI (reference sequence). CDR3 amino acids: CASSYSQRGAKNEQFF. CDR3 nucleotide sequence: TGTGCCAGCAGTTACTCTCAGCGGGGAGCTAAAAATGAGCAGTTCTTC.

The CDR3 loop reads CASSVGTGGTYEQYF. For the CDR3, the DNA is TGTGCCAGCAGCGTCGGGACAGGGGGTACCTACGAGCAGTACTTC. This rearrangement joins TRBV9 to TRBJ2-7; TRBD1 matches at 11 bases. Germline V gives CDR1 SGDLS, CDR2 YYNGEE. V lost 2 bases, J lost 2 bases, and 3 bases stayed unmatched. The CDR3 sequence is 15 residues long.

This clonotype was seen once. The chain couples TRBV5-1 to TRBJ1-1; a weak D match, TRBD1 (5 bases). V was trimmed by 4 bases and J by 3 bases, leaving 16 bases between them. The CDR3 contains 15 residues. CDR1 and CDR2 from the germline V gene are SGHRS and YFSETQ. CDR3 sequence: CASSQGGYGYTEAFF. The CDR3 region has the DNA TGCGCCAGCAGCCAGGGTGGATATGGGTACACTGAAGCTTTCTTT.

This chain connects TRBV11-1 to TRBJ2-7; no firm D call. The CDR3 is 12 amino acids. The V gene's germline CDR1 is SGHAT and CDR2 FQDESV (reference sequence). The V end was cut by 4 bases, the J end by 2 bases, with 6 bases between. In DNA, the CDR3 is TGTGCCAGCAGCTCCTCTGCCTACGAGCAGTACTTC. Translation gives CASSSSAYEQYF.

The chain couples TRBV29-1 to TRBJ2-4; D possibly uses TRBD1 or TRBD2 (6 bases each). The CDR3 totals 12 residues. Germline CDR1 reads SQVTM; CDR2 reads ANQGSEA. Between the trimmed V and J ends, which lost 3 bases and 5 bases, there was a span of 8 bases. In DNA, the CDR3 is TGCAGCGTTGATGGGGGGCAAAACATTCAGTACTTC. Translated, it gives CSVDGGQNIQYF.

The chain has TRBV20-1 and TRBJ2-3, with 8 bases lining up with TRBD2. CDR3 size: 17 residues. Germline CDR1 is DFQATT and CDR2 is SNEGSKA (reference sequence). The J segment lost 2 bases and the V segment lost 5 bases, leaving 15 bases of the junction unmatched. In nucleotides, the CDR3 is TGCAGTGCTTCAACTAGCGGAACAGAGGGCCCCACAGATACGCAGTATTTT. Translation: CSASTSGTEGPTDTQYF.

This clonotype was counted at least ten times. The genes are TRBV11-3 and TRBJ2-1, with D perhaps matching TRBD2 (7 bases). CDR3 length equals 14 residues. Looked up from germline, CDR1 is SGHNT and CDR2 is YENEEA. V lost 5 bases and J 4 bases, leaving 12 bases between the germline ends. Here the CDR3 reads CASSGGAAYNEQFF. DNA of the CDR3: TGTGCCAGCAGCGGGGGGGCGGCTTACAATGAGCAGTTCTTC.

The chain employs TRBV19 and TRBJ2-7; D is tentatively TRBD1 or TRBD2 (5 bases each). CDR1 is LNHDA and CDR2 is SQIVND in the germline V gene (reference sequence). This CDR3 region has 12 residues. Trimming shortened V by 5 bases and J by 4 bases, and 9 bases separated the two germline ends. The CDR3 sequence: CASSGGGYEQYF. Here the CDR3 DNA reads TGTGCCAGTAGTGGGGGTGGGTACGAGCAGTACTTC. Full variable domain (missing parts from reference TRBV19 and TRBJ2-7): DGGITQSPKYLFRKEGQNVTLSCEQNLNHDAMYWYRQDPGQGLRLIYYSQIVNDFQKGDIAEGYSVSREKKESFPLTVTSAQKNPTAFYLCASSGGGYEQYFGPGTRLTVT.

The DNA for the CDR3 is TGTGCCAGCAGTTTTATTTGGGGGGGCTCCTACGAGCAGTACTTC. This gives the protein CASSFIWGGSYEQYF. The J gene is TRBJ2-7, the V gene TRBV28; the match to TRBD2 covers 7 bases. This CDR3 is 15 amino acids long. The germline V gene has CDR1 MDHEN and CDR2 SYDVKM. The V segment lost 3 bases and the J segment 0 bases; nucleotides outside the gene matches: 5.

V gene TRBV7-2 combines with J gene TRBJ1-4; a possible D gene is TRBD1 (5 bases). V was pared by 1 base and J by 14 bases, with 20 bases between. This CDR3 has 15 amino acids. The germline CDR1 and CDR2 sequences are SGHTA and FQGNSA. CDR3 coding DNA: TGTGCCAGCAGCTTAGTCAGCGGCGGGCAGGGACTTCTGTTTTTT. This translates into CASSLVSGGQGLLFF.